This T cell receptor (beta chain) originates from a study of cytomegalovirus exposure and HLA in healthy donors. Whole-study findings and limits: There were around 160 TCR beta chains listed as cytomegalovirus-associated.

Points on this clone: The antigen is undetermined.

PCR primers comprised 60 Vbeta and 13 Jbeta primers. Profiling relied on immunoSEQ multiplex PCR, and the TCRdb table lists in-frame clones only, not all of them. The repertoire holds about 140,000 clones, with just over 65% as singletons. Sample: PBMCs. The TCR sequence derives from a woman aged 60-75 years in good health and CMV-seronegative.

CDR3 nucleotide sequence: TGTGCCAGCAGCTCTATTTTACAGGGGCTTCACACTGAAGCTTTCTTT. It is translated as CASSSILQGLHTEAFF. V is TRBV11-2 and J is TRBJ1-1; TRBD1 matches 7 bases. The CDR3 has 16 amino acids. The junction had 11 bases not matched to a gene; V was cut back by 4 bases and J by 3 bases. Germline CDR1 SGHAT, CDR2 FQNNGV.